This T cell receptor beta chain stems from a study of T cells after yellow fever vaccination. The overall study: Fractions low in cell number were prepared with SMART-Seq v4 Ultra Low Input. Study-level points and caveats: Post-booster reappearance was seen for most primary-vaccination clones (just over 95% CD4, 85% to 90% CD8). Abundant clonotypes from the bulk population could contaminate FACS-sorted repertoires. A small proportion of clonotypes was detected in both the CD4 and CD8 compartments.

This clonotype was observed many times. Its specificity is unknown. One entry per CDR3 protein results from TCRdb running MiXCR on the 5' RACE reads. Altogether 110,000 to 150,000 distinct CDR3 sequences are present, 6.6% being singletons, with the ten largest covering 0.5% to 0.65%. With 0 bases clipped from V and 1 base from J, the junction kept 5 bases outside the gene matches. The CDR3 contains 17 residues. Germline lookup yields CDR1 SGHRS and CDR2 YFSETQ. The input for sequencing was CD4+ T cells sorted from PBMCs, taken 10 days after the yellow fever booster vaccination. The source is a man aged 25 to 40 who received the YFV17D yellow fever vaccine. This rearrangement joins TRBV5-1 to TRBJ1-5; 9 nucleotides line up with TRBD1. The CDR3 reads CASSLGQGEGSNQPQHF. CDR3 in DNA: TGCGCCAGCAGCTTGGGACAGGGGGAAGGGAGCAATCAGCCCCAGCATTTT.